The next 10 T cell receptor beta chains were all read from a single sample in a study of radiation and T cells in renal cell carcinoma. The time point denotes: baseline pretreatment blood. Treatment noted: 15 Gy SBRT to primary tumor, nephrectomy 4 weeks later. Assay: immunoSEQ multiplex PCR; the TCRdb copy retains only in-frame clones and omits some. The data hold about 150,000 clones, with roughly 88% observed a single time. This specimen was blood, taken from a patient whose treatment included radiotherapy and nephrectomy. These receptor sequences come from a woman in her forties or fifties with renal cell carcinoma.

The chain links TRBV15 to TRBJ1-2; a possible D gene is TRBD1 (5 bases). The V end was cut by 1 base, the J end by 4 bases, with 16 bases between. Looked up from germline, CDR1 is LNHNV and CDR2 is YYDKDF (reference sequence). CDR3 length equals 16 residues. CDR3 loop: CATSRGKVLRGYGYTF. The CDR3 coding sequence is TGTGCCACCAGCAGAGGGAAGGTCCTGAGGGGCTATGGCTACACCTTC.

The J gene is TRBJ1-2, the V gene TRBV6-6; D is unclear. The CDR3 consists of 12 residues. Trimming stripped 5 bases from V and 2 bases from J, with 6 bases between. Germline CDR1 MNHNY, CDR2 SVGAGI (reference sequence). This chain's CDR3 is CASSLGNYGYTF. The DNA for the CDR3 is TGTGCCAGCAGTCTAGGGAACTATGGCTACACCTTC.

The rearrangement joins TRBV7-9 to TRBJ1-3; D remains ambiguous. This CDR3 has 15 residues. Germline loops: CDR1 SEHNR, CDR2 FQNEAQ (reference sequence). V was cut by 2 bases and J by 0 bases, with 8 bases left in between. CDR3 loop: CASSLRGASGNTIYF. The CDR3 DNA is TGTGCCAGCAGCTTACGAGGAGCCTCTGGAAACACCATATATTTT.

This clone is a singleton in its sample. This chain connects TRBV9 to TRBJ2-7; 11 bases line up with TRBD2. CDR1 and CDR2 (germline): SGDLS, YYNGEE. CDR3 length equals 14 residues. V trimming: 5 bases; J trimming: 5 bases; junction bases outside the gene matches: 6. CDR3 in amino acids: CASSKLAGAHEQYF. CDR3 bases: TGTGCCAGCAGTAAACTAGCGGGGGCCCACGAGCAGTACTTC.

The V call is TRBV5-1, the J call TRBJ2-1, with TRBD1 identical over 11 bases. Trimming cost V 0 bases and J 7 bases; bases outside gene matches: 6. This CDR3 spans 16 amino acids. Germline loops: CDR1 SGHRS, CDR2 YFSETQ. CDR3 DNA sequence: TGCGCCAGCAGCTTGGCAGGACAGGGGGCGAGGAATGAGCAGTTCTTC. Translation gives CASSLAGQGARNEQFF. Supplemented by reference TRBV5-1 and TRBJ2-1, the full variable domain reads KAGVTQTPRYLIKTRGQQVTLSCSPISGHRSVSWYQQTPGQGLQFLFEYFSETQRNKGNFPGRFSGRQFSNSRSEMNVSTLELGDSALYLCASSLAGQGARNEQFFGPGTRLTVL.

The chain couples TRBV19 to TRBJ2-2, with 10 bases lining up with TRBD2. The germline V gene encodes CDR1 LNHDA and CDR2 SQIVND (reference sequence). The CDR3 spans 17 residues. J lost 0 bases, V lost 5 bases, and 6 bases had no gene match. CDR3 DNA: TGTGCCAGTAGTGCCTATAGCGGGGGGTCGAACACCGGGGAGCTGTTTTTT. Translated, it gives CASSAYSGGSNTGELFF.

This chain connects TRBV21-1 to TRBJ2-1. TRBV21-1 is designated a pseudogene. The CDR3 is made up of 13 amino acids. The CDR3, as DNA: TGTGCCAGCAACCTGGGGGTTGACAATGAGCAGTTCTTC. As protein: CASNLGVDNEQFF.

CDR3 protein: CASMVTGVGVSPLHF. DNA of the CDR3: TGTGCCAGCATGGTAACAGGGGTGGGGGTTTCACCCCTCCACTTT. The rearrangement joins TRBV2 to TRBJ1-6; TRBD1 matches 7 bases. V gave up 7 bases and J gave up 9 bases; unmatched junction bases: 12. The germline CDR1 and CDR2 sequences are SNHLY and FYNNEI. The CDR3 runs 15 residues.

The gene calls are TRBV5-3 and TRBJ2-3; no definite D call. TRBV5-3 is reported as an ORF; its role is uncertain. Trimming pared 3 bases from V and 1 base from J, leaving 18 bases between. This CDR3 contains 17 residues. Written as DNA, the CDR3 is TGTGCCAGAAGCTCTAATAAGTCTCCTAGGGGCACAGATACGCAGTATTTT. Translated, it gives CARSSNKSPRGTDTQYF.

This chain joins TRBV5-4 and TRBJ2-2; 14 bases map to TRBD2. Germline loops: CDR1 SGHNT, CDR2 YYREEE (reference sequence). The CDR3 covers 16 residues. V gave up 4 bases and J gave up 7 bases; unmatched junction bases: 6. The CDR3 here is CASSPGLAGAGGELFF. For the CDR3, the DNA is TGTGCCAGCAGCCCGGGACTAGCGGGGGCGGGCGGGGAGCTGTTTTTT.